The 16 T cell receptor beta chains listed next were all sequenced from one sample in a study of blood T cell repertoires in COVID-19. The data were produced by immunoSEQ multiplex PCR, yet TCRdb's version contains in-frame clones alone and is incomplete. Found here are 90,000 to 120,000 clones, over 60% of them singletons; the top ten hold about 4.5%. Sample: peripheral blood. These TCRs come from a man aged 65 to 79 with acute or convalescent COVID-19.

The genes are TRBV10-2 and TRBJ2-2; possibly TRBD1 for D (6 bases). There are 13 residues in the CDR3. V was clipped by 5 bases and J by 5 bases, with 9 bases between them. Per germline, CDR1 WSHSY and CDR2 SAAADI. Here the CDR3 DNA reads TGCGCCAGCAGTAACAGGGCGACCGGGGAGCTGTTTTTT. Protein sequence: CASSNRATGELFF.

There are a few counts of this clone. The gene calls are TRBV5-1 and TRBJ2-2; 9 bases align to TRBD1. This CDR3 is 17 amino acids long. With 4 bases clipped from V and 5 bases from J, the junction kept 12 bases outside the gene matches. Germline V gene lookup returns CDR1 SGHRS and CDR2 YFSETQ. This chain's CDR3 is CASSGRDRDLGTGELFF. In DNA form, the CDR3 reads TGCGCCAGCAGCGGCCGGGACAGGGACTTGGGGACCGGGGAGCTGTTTTTT.

In this sample, this clone turned up once. This rearrangement joins TRBV7-3 to TRBJ2-2, with D possibly being TRBD1 (5 bases). The germline V and J ends were trimmed by 5 bases and 0 bases, with 13 bases remaining between them. Germline CDR1 reads SGHTA; CDR2 reads FQGTGA. The length of the CDR3 is 16 residues. Here the CDR3 reads CASSLRQTANTGELFF. In nucleotides, the CDR3 is TGTGCCAGCAGCCTTAGACAGACAGCGAACACCGGGGAGCTGTTTTTT.

CDR3 sequence (DNA): TGTGCCAGCAGCTTCATCACAGAACCCTACAATGAGCAGTTCTTC. Protein: CASSFITEPYNEQFF. The chain has TRBV13 and TRBJ2-1; D is undetermined. CDR3 size: 15 residues. The V gene's germline CDR1 is PRHDT and CDR2 FYEKMQ (reference sequence). Trimming took 3 bases from V and 2 from J, leaving 11 bases between them.

V usage is TRBV6-1 and J usage is TRBJ2-3, with TRBD2 matching 16 bases. The CDR3 spans 17 residues. The trim removed 3 bases at V and 5 bases at J, leaving 5 bases unmatched. Germline CDR1 is MNHNS and CDR2 is SASEGT. CDR3 sequence (DNA): TGTGCCAGCAGTGAGGGGACTAGCGGGGGGGCAGTAGATACGCAGTATTTT. This translates into CASSEGTSGGAVDTQYF.

This chain connects TRBV7-9 to TRBJ1-3; unclear D gene. The ends were cut back, 2 bases at V and 0 bases at J, with 5 bases in the middle. CDR1 is SEHNR and CDR2 is FQNEAQ in the germline V gene (reference sequence). The length of the CDR3 is 14 residues. The CDR3 coding sequence is TGTGCCAGCAGCTTATCATTCTCTGGAAACACCATATATTTT. Its protein product is CASSLSFSGNTIYF.

The chain is built from TRBV6-5 and TRBJ1-4; unclear D gene. Looked up from germline, CDR1 is MNHEY and CDR2 is SVGAGI. V gave up 0 bases and J gave up 8 bases, with 13 bases separating them. CDR3 size: 15 residues. CDR3 in amino acids: CASSYSRQAGEKLFF. CDR3 in DNA: TGTGCCAGCAGTTACTCGAGGCAGGCGGGCGAAAAACTGTTTTTT.

The chain employs TRBV5-1 and TRBJ2-7; perhaps TRBD1 as D (6 bases). V lost 4 bases and J lost 6, with 17 bases in between. CDR1 is SGHRS and CDR2 is YFSETQ in the germline V gene. The length of the CDR3 is 14 residues. The CDR3 protein is CASSVAMTGFEQYF. CDR3 sequence (DNA): TGCGCCAGCAGCGTAGCGATGACAGGCTTCGAGCAGTACTTC.

This rearrangement joins TRBV25-1 to TRBJ1-4; D might be TRBD1 (5 bases). Per germline, CDR1 MGHDK and CDR2 SYGVNS. V was clipped by 4 bases and J by 4 bases, with 13 bases between them. The CDR3 loop spans 15 amino acids. The CDR3 bases are TGTGCCAGCAGTGCCAGGGAAGGGGATAATGAAAAACTGTTTTTT. As protein: CASSAREGDNEKLFF.

The chain uses TRBV5-6 and TRBJ1-2, with D perhaps matching TRBD1 (6 bases). The germline gives CDR1 SGHDT, CDR2 YYEEEE. CDR3 length: 16 amino acids. Trimming removed 0 bases at V and 1 base at J, with 13 bases between. Here the CDR3 reads CASSLDRVVFNYGYTF. CDR3 DNA: TGTGCCAGCAGCTTGGACAGGGTAGTCTTTAACTATGGCTACACCTTC.

V usage is TRBV2 and J usage is TRBJ2-1, with a possible D match to TRBD1 (6 bases). V gave up 5 bases and J gave up 9 bases, with 11 bases separating them. The CDR3 runs to 12 residues. In germline, CDR1 is SNHLY, CDR2 FYNNEI. The CDR3 coding sequence is TGTGCCAGCAGTTCACAGGGAATTGAGCAGTTCTTC. The encoded protein is CASSSQGIEQFF. The full variable domain, in which reference TRBV2 and TRBJ2-1 provide the parts outside the CDR3, is EPEVTQTPSHQVTQMGQEVILRCVPISNHLYFYWYRQILGQKVEFLVSFYNNEISEKSEIFDDQFSVERPDGSNFTLKIRSTKLEDSAMYFCASSSQGIEQFFGPGTRLTVL.

The chain links TRBV7-2 to TRBJ2-6; D is possibly TRBD1 (5 bases). This CDR3 is 15 amino acids long. Trimming stripped 3 bases from V and 0 bases from J, with 6 bases between. CDR1 is SGHTA and CDR2 is FQGNSA in the germline V gene. The CDR3 DNA reads as TGTGCCAGCAGCTTCCAGGGCTCTGGGGCCAACGTCCTGACTTTC. It translates to CASSFQGSGANVLTF. The entire variable domain, with the rest obtained from reference TRBV7-2 and TRBJ2-6, is as follows: GAGVSQSPSNKVTEKGKDVELRCDPISGHTALYWYRQSLGQGLEFLIYFQGNSAPDKSGLPSDRFSAERTGGSVSTLTIQRTQQEDSAVYLCASSFQGSGANVLTFGAGSRLTVL.

The chain links TRBV5-6 to TRBJ2-3; D not resolved. V dropped 1 base and J dropped 6 bases, with 6 bases sitting between them. CDR1 SGHDT and CDR2 YYEEEE come from the germline V gene. The length of the CDR3 is 12 residues. The CDR3 region is CASSLRWDTQYF. The CDR3, as DNA: TGTGCCAGCAGCTTGCGGTGGGATACGCAGTATTTT.

The V and J genes are TRBV3-1 (or the pseudogene TRBV3-2) and TRBJ2-1, with 12 positions matching TRBD2. This CDR3 is 16 amino acids long. Germline CDR1 LGHDT, CDR2 YNNKEL (reference sequence). V lost 5 bases and J lost 7; bases outside the gene matches: 9. The chain's CDR3 is CASSRPTSGGPNEQFF. For the CDR3, the DNA is TGTGCCAGCAGCAGACCAACTAGCGGGGGGCCTAATGAGCAGTTCTTC.

J is TRBJ1-5 and V is TRBV19; the match to TRBD1 covers 11 bases. CDR1 and CDR2 from the germline V gene are LNHDA and SQIVND (reference sequence). V was clipped by 3 bases and J by 5 bases; unmatched bases: 12. This CDR3 region has 18 residues. The CDR3 nucleotides read TGTGCCAGTAGTATGAGGACCCCCGGGACAGGGGGGTATCAGCCCCAGCATTTT. It yields the protein CASSMRTPGTGGYQPQHF.

The chain is built from TRBV18 and TRBJ2-1; TRBD1 agrees at 8 bases. CDR1 is KGHSH and CDR2 is LQKENI in the germline V gene. J lost 7 bases, V lost 1 base, and 9 bases had no gene match. The CDR3 length is 16 residues. The CDR3 region is CASSPQRQGAGNEQFF. In DNA form, the CDR3 reads TGTGCCAGCTCACCACAAAGGCAGGGGGCCGGGAATGAGCAGTTCTTC.